This TCR beta chain was documented in a study of OX40 agonist ivuxolimab in advanced cancers. The table came from immunoSEQ multiplex PCR; TCRdb's copy has only in-frame clones and leaves some out. Counted here are around 70,000 clones, approximately 90% occurring once; the ten biggest clones make up 1.1%. Unmatched junction bases numbered 11, after V lost 3 bases and J lost 2 bases. Germline lookup yields CDR1 LNHNV and CDR2 YYDKDF (reference sequence). The length of the CDR3 is 17 residues. About this clone itself: What it binds is not known.

Study observations and caveats: Expanded peripheral T cell antigen specificity was not determined.

The receptor was isolated from an adult with an advanced solid tumor such as melanoma, head and neck, liver or kidney cancer. The J gene is TRBJ2-3, the V gene TRBV15; 7 bases match TRBD1. The source material was CD4+ or CD8+ T cells sorted from blood, sampled in a trial of the OX40 agonist ivuxolimab. The CDR3 protein is CATSSDYSGQFTDTQYF. CDR3 coding DNA: TGTGCCACCAGCAGTGACTATTCGGGACAGTTCACAGATACGCAGTATTTT.